The rows below give T cell receptor beta chains drawn from one sample of a study of cytomegalovirus exposure and HLA in healthy donors. Clones were read by immunoSEQ multiplex PCR, and TCRdb kept only the in-frame ones, dropping some. Among 65,000 to 75,000 clones, 74% were seen once, and the ten largest hold 11%. Source material: PBMCs. These receptors were obtained from a woman in her sixties in good health and CMV-seropositive. The CDR3 runs from the conserved cysteine through the conserved F or W. The D gene is left open where the match is weak. Some rows have no size entry. The others give once, few or many, or a class for an expanded clone.

j_call,v_call,d_call,clone_size,cdr3_nt,cdr3_aa
TRBJ1-2,TRBV10-3,NA,NA,TGTGCCATCAGCTCCATGGACAGTGGTGGCTACACCTTC,CAISSMDSGGYTF
TRBJ2-7,TRBV18,NA,NA,TGTGCCAGCTCACCGGGACAATTCTACGAGCAGTACTTC,CASSPGQFYEQYF
TRBJ2-2,TRBV12-5,TRBD1,few,TGTGCTAGTGGTGAGGGACAGGCGTTCACCGGGGAGCTGTTTTTT,CASGEGQAFTGELFF
TRBJ1-5,TRBV6-5,NA,few,TGTGCCAGCAGGGCCAGGGGCCATAGCAATCAGCCCCAGCATTTT,CASRARGHSNQPQHF
TRBJ2-3,TRBV30,NA,NA,TGTGCCTGGAGTGTTGGGGCTAGCGTTTTTACAGATACGCAGTATTTT,CAWSVGASVFTDTQYF
TRBJ2-5,TRBV10-3,NA,NA,TGTGCCACCTCTCGGGGGAGACCGACAAACCCTGGGGGAGAGACCCAGTACTTC,CATSRGRPTNPGGETQYF
TRBJ2-1,TRBV6-6,NA,NA,TGTGCCAGCAGTAATAAGGCGGGGAATGAGCAGTTCTTC,CASSNKAGNEQFF
TRBJ1-5,TRBV7-8,NA,NA,TGTGCCAGCAGCTTGGGGGCGCGGTTTAGCAATCAGCCCCAGCATTTT,CASSLGARFSNQPQHF
TRBJ1-2,TRBV5-4,NA,NA,TGTGCCAGCAGCTTGGCCAGCTATGGCTACACCTTC,CASSLASYGYTF
TRBJ2-7,TRBV7-8,TRBD1,NA,TGTGCCAGCAGCTTGAGACAGGGTTACGAGCAGTACTTC,CASSLRQGYEQYF
TRBJ1-4,TRBV6-1,NA,NA,TGTGCCAGCAGTGTATCGTGGAGGGGCGCTAATGAAAAACTGTTTTTT,CASSVSWRGANEKLFF
TRBJ1-1,TRBV10-1,NA,NA,TGCGCCAGCACAGGGAATTTGAACACTGAAGCTTTCTTT,CASTGNLNTEAFF
TRBJ1-3,TRBV5-6,NA,NA,TGTGCCAGCAGCTGGGGGGACGCGGGAGGAAACACCATATATTTT,CASSWGDAGGNTIYF
TRBJ1-5,TRBV6-6,NA,few,TGTGCCAGCACCTTGAGTGGGGGGAGTGGCAATCAGCCCCAGCATTTT,CASTLSGGSGNQPQHF
TRBJ1-2,TRBV5-4,NA,NA,TGTGCCAGCAGCTTGGACCCGGAGGGCTATGGCTACACCTTC,CASSLDPEGYGYTF
TRBJ1-2,TRBV5-1,TRBD1,NA,TGCGCCAGCAGCTTGGGGGGGACAGGGGATGGCTACACCTTC,CASSLGGTGDGYTF
TRBJ2-7,TRBV19,NA,NA,TGTGCCAGTAGTATACCAGGGGACTCCTACGAGCAGTACTTC,CASSIPGDSYEQYF
TRBJ2-5,TRBV5-1,TRBD2,NA,TGCGCCAGCAGCCTCGGGGGAAATAGCGGGGGCTCAGAGACCCAGTACTTC,CASSLGGNSGGSETQYF
TRBJ2-2,TRBV5-1,NA,once,TGCGCCAGCAGCGGGCAGGGAGGAACCGGGGAGCTGTTTTTT,CASSGQGGTGELFF
TRBJ2-3,TRBV5-1,TRBD1,NA,TGCGCCAGCAGCTTGGCCTGGCAGGGGGACGGCACAGATACGCAGTATTTT,CASSLAWQGDGTDTQYF
TRBJ1-2,TRBV5-6,TRBD1,NA,TGTGCCAGCAGATACGGACAGGGGGCACTTAACTATGGCTACACCTTC,CASRYGQGALNYGYTF
TRBJ2-1,TRBV5-6,TRBD2,NA,TGTGCCAGCAGCTTGCGGCTAGCGGGAGGGCATGAGCAGTTCTTC,CASSLRLAGGHEQFF
TRBJ2-2,TRBV5-4,TRBD1,NA,TGTGCCAGCAGCTTTCCTCGACAGGGGGACACCGGGGAGCTGTTTTTT,CASSFPRQGDTGELFF
TRBJ2-2,TRBV5-1,NA,NA,TGCGCCAGCAGGGACGGGGGAACGAACACCGGGGAGCTGTTTTTT,CASRDGGTNTGELFF
TRBJ2-5,TRBV28,TRBD2,NA,TGTGCCAGCAGTCCCTCGGAGCGGGAGTTTGAGACCCAGTACTTC,CASSPSEREFETQYF
TRBJ1-1,TRBV11-2,TRBD1,once,TGTGCCAGCACCACAGGGGGCGCGGCCACTGAAGCTTTCTTT,CASTTGGAATEAFF
TRBJ1-1,TRBV5-4,NA,NA,TGTGCCAGCAGCAAAAGAAGGGGTGATGCTGAAGCTTTCTTT,CASSKRRGDAEAFF
TRBJ1-2,TRBV6-1,NA,NA,TGTGCCAGCAGTATAACAGGGAAGGATGGCTACACCTTC,CASSITGKDGYTF
TRBJ1-4,TRBV19,TRBD1,once,TGTGCCAGTAGGGACAGGGCCGCGGAAAAACTGTTTTTT,CASRDRAAEKLFF
TRBJ1-1,TRBV5-1,TRBD1,once,TGCGCCAGCAGCTTGCGAGGACAGGGGGATGGGACTGAAGCTTTCTTT,CASSLRGQGDGTEAFF
TRBJ1-1,TRBV7-8,NA,few,TGTGCCAGCAGCTTTGGGTTAGGGGTCGCTGAAGCTTTCTTT,CASSFGLGVAEAFF
TRBJ1-3,TRBV6-5,NA,few,TGTGCCAGCAGACCTAAGGGAGGCTCTGGAAACACCATATATTTT,CASRPKGGSGNTIYF
TRBJ2-7,TRBV27,TRBD2,NA,TGTGCCAGCAGGCCGGGACTAGCGGCCTACGAGCAGTACTTC,CASRPGLAAYEQYF
TRBJ1-3,TRBV5-1,TRBD1,NA,TGCGCCAGCAGCTCCACAGGGGAGGGAAACACCATATATTTT,CASSSTGEGNTIYF
TRBJ2-1,TRBV5-1,NA,NA,TGCGCCAGCAGCTTGGGGCAACTAGCTGCCGATTACAATGAGCAGTTCTTC,CASSLGQLAADYNEQFF
TRBJ1-3,TRBV2,NA,few,TGTGCCAGCAGTCAAGACCTACGTTTCTCTGGAAACACCATATATTTT,CASSQDLRFSGNTIYF
TRBJ1-3,TRBV11-3,NA,many,TGTGCCAGCAGCCTCTTCTCGGGAACTGGAAACACCATATATTTT,CASSLFSGTGNTIYF
TRBJ1-5,TRBV4-1,NA,few,TGCGCCAGCAGCCTTGGCCTTGGGGCAGGGGATCAGCCCCAGCATTTT,CASSLGLGAGDQPQHF
TRBJ2-7,TRBV6-6,NA,NA,TGTGCCAGCAGTTACCGGTACGAGCAGTACTTC,CASSYRYEQYF
TRBJ1-1,TRBV21-1,NA,NA,TGTGCCAGCACCAAACGGGACAGGGAGAAAGCTTTCTTT,CASTKRDREKAFF
TRBJ2-1,TRBV25-1,NA,NA,TGTGCCAGCAGACAGGCGGACTACAATGAGCAGTTCTTC,CASRQADYNEQFF
TRBJ2-7,TRBV19,TRBD2,NA,TGTGCCAGTAGTATAGGACGACAGCGGGGGGTCTCCTACGAGCAGTACTTC,CASSIGRQRGVSYEQYF
TRBJ1-2,TRBV6-5,NA,NA,TGTGCCAGCAGTTACTCGAACTTGAGAGCGAGGACCTTC,CASSYSNLRARTF
TRBJ1-2,TRBV5-5,TRBD1,once,TGTGCCAGCAGCTGGGACAGATCTAACTATGGCTACACCTTC,CASSWDRSNYGYTF
TRBJ1-1,TRBV29-1,NA,NA,TGCAGCGCCCCACTCCAGGGGACTGAAGCTTTCTTT,CSAPLQGTEAFF
TRBJ2-2,TRBV7-2,TRBD1,NA,TGTGCCAGCAGCTTACAGGGGGCGACCGGGGAGCTGTTTTTT,CASSLQGATGELFF
TRBJ1-1,TRBV4-2,NA,NA,TGTGCCAGCAGCCAAGACAGGTATAACACTGAAGCTTTCTTT,CASSQDRYNTEAFF
TRBJ2-7,TRBV18,TRBD1,NA,TGTGCCAGCTCACGTAAGGGACAGTATGATCCAAACGCCTACGAGCAGTACTTC,CASSRKGQYDPNAYEQYF
TRBJ2-7,TRBV7-8,NA,few,TGTGCCAGCAGCTTTGCGAGCGAGCAGTACTTC,CASSFASEQYF
TRBJ2-1,TRBV28,NA,NA,TGTGCCAGCAGCCTTGGGGGGTCTAACAATGAGCAGTTCTTC,CASSLGGSNNEQFF
TRBJ1-6,TRBV14,TRBD1,once,TGTGCCAGCAGCCACCGACAGGGGCGGCATTCACCCCTCCACTTT,CASSHRQGRHSPLHF
TRBJ1-2,TRBV7-9,NA,NA,TGTGCCAGCAGCTTAGAGGCGGGGCCCCGTGGCTACACCTTC,CASSLEAGPRGYTF
TRBJ2-7,TRBV20-1,NA,NA,TGCAGTGCGCAGGTAGCCTACGAGCAGTACTTC,CSAQVAYEQYF
TRBJ2-7,TRBV10-2,TRBD2,NA,TGCGCCAGCAGTAGTTACGGGACTAGGAGATACGAGCAGTACTTC,CASSSYGTRRYEQYF
TRBJ1-2,TRBV18,NA,NA,TGTGCCAGCTCACCACCGGGAGTGCGGGGCTACACCTTC,CASSPPGVRGYTF
TRBJ2-5,TRBV6-6,TRBD2,NA,TGTGCCAGCAGGATTCCGGGACTAGAGGAGACCCAGTACTTC,CASRIPGLEETQYF
TRBJ2-1,TRBV7-9,NA,NA,TGTGCCAGCAGCTTAGACCAGCCGGGTAGGGAGCAGTTCTTC,CASSLDQPGREQFF